This entry features one T cell receptor (beta chain) sequence. This CDR3 is built from 17 residues. Germline V gene lookup returns CDR1 KGHDR and CDR2 SFDVKD. Germline trimming cut 3 bases from V and 2 bases from J; bases unmatched to any gene: 8. Original methodology: It was from reference gene primer amplification that nucleated cell counts were estimated. Assay: immunoSEQ multiplex PCR; the TCRdb copy retains only in-frame clones and omits some. The DNA was the basis for D and trimming; V, J and clone size are from that table. This table has about 270,000 clones, about nine tenths appearing once. These data are taken from a study of blood T cell repertoires in COVID-19. Study at large: Samples of COVID-19 (acute and convalescent) were obtained from the United States, Italy and Spain.

This receptor was obtained from a woman aged 55-69 years who had recovered from COVID-19. Sequencing was performed on peripheral blood. The genes are TRBV24-1 and TRBJ2-2, with TRBD1 identical over 7 bases. This chain's CDR3 is CATSDHLTGINTGELFF. CDR3 DNA sequence: TGTGCCACCAGTGATCATTTGACAGGGATCAACACCGGGGAGCTGTTTTTT.